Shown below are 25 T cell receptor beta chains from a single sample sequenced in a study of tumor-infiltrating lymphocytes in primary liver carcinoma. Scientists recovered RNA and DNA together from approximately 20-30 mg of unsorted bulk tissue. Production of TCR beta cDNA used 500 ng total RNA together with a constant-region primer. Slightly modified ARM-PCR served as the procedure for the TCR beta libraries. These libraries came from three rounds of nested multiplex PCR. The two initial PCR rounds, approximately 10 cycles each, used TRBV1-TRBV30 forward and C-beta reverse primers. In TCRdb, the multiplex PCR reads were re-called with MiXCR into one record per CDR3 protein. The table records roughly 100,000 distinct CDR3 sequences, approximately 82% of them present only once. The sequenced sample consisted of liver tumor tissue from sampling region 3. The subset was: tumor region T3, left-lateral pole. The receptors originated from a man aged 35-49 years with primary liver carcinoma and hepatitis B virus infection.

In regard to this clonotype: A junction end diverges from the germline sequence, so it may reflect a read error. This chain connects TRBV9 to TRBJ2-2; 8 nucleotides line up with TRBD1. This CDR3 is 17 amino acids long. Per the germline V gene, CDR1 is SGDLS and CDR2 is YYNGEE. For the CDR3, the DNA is TGTGCCAGCAGCCTTCCCCAGGGGGCGCGAGGCATCGGGGAGCTATTTTTT. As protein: CASSLPQGARGIGELFF. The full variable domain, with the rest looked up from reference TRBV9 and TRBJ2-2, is DSGVTQTPKHLITATGQRVTLRCSPRSGDLSVYWYQQSLDQGLQFLIQYYNGEERAKGNILERFSAQQFPDLHSELNLSSLELGDSALYFCASSLPQGARGIGELFFGEGSRLTVL.

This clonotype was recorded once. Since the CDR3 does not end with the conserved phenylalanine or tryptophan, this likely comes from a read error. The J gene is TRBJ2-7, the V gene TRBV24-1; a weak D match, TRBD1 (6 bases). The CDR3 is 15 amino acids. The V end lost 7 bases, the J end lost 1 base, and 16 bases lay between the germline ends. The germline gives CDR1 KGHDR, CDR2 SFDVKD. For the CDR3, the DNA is TGTGCCACCAGGTGGCCGGGACAAGGGTCCTACGAGCAGTACTTA. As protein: CATRWPGQGSYEQYL.

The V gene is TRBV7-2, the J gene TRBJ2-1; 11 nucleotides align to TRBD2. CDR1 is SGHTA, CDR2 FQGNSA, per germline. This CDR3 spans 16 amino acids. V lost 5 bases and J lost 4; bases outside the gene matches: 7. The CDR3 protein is CASSDRTSGLYNEQFF. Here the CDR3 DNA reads TGTGCCAGCAGCGACCGGACTAGCGGGCTGTACAATGAGCAGTTCTTC.

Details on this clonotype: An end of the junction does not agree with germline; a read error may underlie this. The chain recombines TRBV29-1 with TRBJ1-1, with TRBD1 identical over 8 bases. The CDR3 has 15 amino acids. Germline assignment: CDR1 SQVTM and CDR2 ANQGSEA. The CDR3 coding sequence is TGCAGTGCTGGACAGGGCTGGGGGATGAACACTGAAGTTTTCTTT. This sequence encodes CSAGQGWGMNTEVFF.

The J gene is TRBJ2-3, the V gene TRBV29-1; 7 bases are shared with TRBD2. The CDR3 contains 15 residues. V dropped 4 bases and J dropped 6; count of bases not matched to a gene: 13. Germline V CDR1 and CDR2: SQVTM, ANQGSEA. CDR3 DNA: TGCAGCGTTGTTAGAGGAGTAGTGGGAGGGGATACGCAGTATTTT. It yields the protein CSVVRGVVGGDTQYF.

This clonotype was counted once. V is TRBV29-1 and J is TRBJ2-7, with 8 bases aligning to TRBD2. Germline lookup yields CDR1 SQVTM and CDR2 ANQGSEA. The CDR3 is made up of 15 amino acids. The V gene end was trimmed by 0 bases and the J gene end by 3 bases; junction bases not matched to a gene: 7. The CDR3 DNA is TGCAGCGTTGAAGATGGTCTAGCGGGTTTCTACGAGCAGTACTTC. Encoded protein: CSVEDGLAGFYEQYF.

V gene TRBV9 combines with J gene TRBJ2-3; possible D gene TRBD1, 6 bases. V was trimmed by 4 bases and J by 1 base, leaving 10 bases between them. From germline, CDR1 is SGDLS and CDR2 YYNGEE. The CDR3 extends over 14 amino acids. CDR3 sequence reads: CASSQGTGTDTQYF. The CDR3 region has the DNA TGTGCCAGCAGCCAGGGGACCGGCACAGATACGCAGTATTTT.

The CDR3 loop reads CASSQVLTVNLYGYTF. DNA of the CDR3: TGCGCCAGCAGCCAAGTCTTGACGGTGAACCTCTATGGCTACACCTTC. The gene calls are TRBV4-1 and TRBJ1-2; no definite D call. The CDR3 totals 16 residues. Germline CDR1 and CDR2: MGHRA and YSYEKL. V was trimmed by 1 base and J by 4 bases, leaving 16 bases between them.

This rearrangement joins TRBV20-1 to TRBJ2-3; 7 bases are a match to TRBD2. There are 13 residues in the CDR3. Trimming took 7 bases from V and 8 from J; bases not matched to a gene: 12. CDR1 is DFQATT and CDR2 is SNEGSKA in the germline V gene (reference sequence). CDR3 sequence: CSVPTGGIVTQYF. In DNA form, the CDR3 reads TGCAGTGTCCCAACGGGAGGTATCGTTACGCAGTATTTT.

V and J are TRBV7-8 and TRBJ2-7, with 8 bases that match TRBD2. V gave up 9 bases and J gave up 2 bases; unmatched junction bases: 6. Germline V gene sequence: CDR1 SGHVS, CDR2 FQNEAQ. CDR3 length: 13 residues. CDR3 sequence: CASNLTSAYEQYF. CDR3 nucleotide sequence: TGTGCCAGTAACTTGACTAGCGCCTACGAGCAGTACTTC.

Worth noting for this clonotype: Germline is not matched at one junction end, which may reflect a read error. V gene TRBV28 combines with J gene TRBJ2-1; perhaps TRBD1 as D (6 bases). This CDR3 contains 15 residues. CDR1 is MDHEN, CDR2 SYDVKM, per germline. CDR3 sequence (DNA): TGTGCCAGCAGTATTTATCAGGGGTCCTACAATGAGCAGTTGTTC. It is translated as CASSIYQGSYNEQLF.

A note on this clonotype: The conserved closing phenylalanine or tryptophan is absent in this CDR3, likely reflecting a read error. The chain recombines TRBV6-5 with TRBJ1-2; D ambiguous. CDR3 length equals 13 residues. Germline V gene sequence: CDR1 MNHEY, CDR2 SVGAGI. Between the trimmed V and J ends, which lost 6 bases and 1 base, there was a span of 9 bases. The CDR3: CASRTRINYGYTS. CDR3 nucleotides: TGTGCCAGCAGGACACGGATTAACTATGGCTACACCTCG.

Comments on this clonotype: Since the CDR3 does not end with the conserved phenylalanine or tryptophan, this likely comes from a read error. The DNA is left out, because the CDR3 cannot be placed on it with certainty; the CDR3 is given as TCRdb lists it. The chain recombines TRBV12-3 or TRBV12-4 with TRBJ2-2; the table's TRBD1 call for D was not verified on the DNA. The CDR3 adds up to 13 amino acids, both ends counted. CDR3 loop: CASRRGGTGELLY.

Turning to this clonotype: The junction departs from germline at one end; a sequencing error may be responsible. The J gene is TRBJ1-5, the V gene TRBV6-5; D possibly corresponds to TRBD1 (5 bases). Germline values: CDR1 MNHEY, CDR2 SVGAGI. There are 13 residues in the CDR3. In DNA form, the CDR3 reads TGTGCCAGCGGGGACTGTAGCAATCAGCCCCAACATTTT. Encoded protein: CASGDCSNQPQHF.

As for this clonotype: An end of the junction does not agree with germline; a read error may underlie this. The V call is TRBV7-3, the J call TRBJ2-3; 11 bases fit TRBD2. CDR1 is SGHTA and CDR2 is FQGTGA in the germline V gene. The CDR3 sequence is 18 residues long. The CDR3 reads CASSPGISGRAAQDTQYF. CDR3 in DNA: TGTGCCAGCAGCCCAGGGATTAGCGGGAGGGCCGCACAGGATACGCAATATTTT.

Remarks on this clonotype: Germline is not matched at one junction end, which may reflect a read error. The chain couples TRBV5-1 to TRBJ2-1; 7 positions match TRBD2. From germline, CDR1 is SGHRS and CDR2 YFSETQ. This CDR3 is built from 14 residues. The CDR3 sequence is CTSSLLAEGYEQFF. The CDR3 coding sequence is TGCACCAGCTCTCTTCTAGCGGAAGGTTATGAGCAGTTCTTC.

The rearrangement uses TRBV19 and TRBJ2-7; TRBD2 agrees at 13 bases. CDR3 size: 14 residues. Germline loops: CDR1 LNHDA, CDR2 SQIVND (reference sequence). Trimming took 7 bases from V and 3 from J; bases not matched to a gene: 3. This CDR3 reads CASNGLAGDYEQYF. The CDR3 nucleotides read TGTGCCAGTAATGGACTAGCGGGAGACTACGAGCAGTACTTC.

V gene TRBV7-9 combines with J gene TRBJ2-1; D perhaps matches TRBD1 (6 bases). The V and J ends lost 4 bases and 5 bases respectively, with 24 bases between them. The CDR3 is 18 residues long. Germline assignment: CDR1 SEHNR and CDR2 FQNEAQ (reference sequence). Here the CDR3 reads CASSSSSGLGGVHNEQFF. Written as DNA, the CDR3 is TGTGCCAGCAGCTCAAGCTCGGGATTAGGGGGAGTACACAATGAGCAGTTCTTC. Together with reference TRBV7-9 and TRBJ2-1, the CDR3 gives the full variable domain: DTGVSQNPRHKITKRGQNVTFRCDPISEHNRLYWYRQTLGQGPEFLTYFQNEAQLEKSRLLSDRFSAERPKGSFSTLEIQRTEQGDSAMYLCASSSSSGLGGVHNEQFFGPGTRLTVL.

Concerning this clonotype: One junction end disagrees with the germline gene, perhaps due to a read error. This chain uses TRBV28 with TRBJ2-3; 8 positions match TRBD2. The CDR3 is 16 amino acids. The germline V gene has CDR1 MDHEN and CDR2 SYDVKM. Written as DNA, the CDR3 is TGTGCTAGCAGGCTAGGAACGGGAGGGGAAGGGTATACGCAGTATTTT. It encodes CASRLGTGGEGYTQYF.

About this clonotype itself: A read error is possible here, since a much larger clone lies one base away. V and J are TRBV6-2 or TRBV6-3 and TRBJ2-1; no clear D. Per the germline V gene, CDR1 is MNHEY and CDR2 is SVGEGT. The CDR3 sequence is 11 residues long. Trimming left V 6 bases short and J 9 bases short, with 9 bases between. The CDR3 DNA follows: TGTGCCAGCAGCCACCACAGTGAGCAGTTCTTC. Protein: CASSHHSEQFF.

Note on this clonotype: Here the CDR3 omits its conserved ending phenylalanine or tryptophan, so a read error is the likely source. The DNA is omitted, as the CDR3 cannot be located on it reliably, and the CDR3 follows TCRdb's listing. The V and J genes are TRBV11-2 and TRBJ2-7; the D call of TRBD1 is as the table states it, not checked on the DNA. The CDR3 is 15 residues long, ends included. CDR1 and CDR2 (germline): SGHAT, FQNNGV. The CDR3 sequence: CVSSLRCTGENERYL.

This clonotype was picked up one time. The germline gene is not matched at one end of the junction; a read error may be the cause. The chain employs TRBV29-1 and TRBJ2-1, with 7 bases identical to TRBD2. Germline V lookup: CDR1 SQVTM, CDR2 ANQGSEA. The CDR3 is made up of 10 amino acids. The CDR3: CSVLREEQSF. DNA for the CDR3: TGCAGTGTTCTCCGGGAGGAGCAGTCCTTC.

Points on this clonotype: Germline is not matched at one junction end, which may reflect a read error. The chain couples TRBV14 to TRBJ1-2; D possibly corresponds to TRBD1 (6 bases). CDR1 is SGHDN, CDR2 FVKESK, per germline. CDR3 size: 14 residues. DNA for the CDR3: TGTGCCTGCAGCCGAACAGGGAGAGCGGGAGGCTACACCTTC. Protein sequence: CACSRTGRAGGYTF.

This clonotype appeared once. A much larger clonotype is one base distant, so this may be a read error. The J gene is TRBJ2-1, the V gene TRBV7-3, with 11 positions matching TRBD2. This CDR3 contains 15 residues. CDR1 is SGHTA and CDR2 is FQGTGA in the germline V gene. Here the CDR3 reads CTSSPTSGRINEQFF. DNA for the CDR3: TGTACCAGCAGCCCCACTAGCGGGAGAATCAATGAGCAGTTCTTC.

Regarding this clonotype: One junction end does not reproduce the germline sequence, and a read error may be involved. Written as DNA, the CDR3 is TGTGTCAGCAGACCCTTCGAGGGTTATCAGCCCCAGCATTTT. Encoded protein: CVSRPFEGYQPQHF. The chain carries TRBV27 and TRBJ1-5; the D is unclear. The germline V gene encodes CDR1 MNHEY and CDR2 SMNVEV (reference sequence). The CDR3 extends over 14 amino acids.